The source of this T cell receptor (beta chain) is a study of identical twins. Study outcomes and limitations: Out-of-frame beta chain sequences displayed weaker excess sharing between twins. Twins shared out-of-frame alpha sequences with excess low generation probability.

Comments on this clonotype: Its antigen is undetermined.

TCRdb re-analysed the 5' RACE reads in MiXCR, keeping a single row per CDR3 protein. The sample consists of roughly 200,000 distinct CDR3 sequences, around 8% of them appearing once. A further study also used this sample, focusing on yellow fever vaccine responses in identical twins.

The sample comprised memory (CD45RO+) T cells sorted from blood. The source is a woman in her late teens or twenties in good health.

DNA for the CDR3: TGTGCCAGCAGTTACTCGGGGGGGCGTTACGGAAACACCATATATTTT. This gives the protein CASSYSGGRYGNTIYF. The genes are TRBV6-5 and TRBJ1-3; possible D gene TRBD1, 6 bases. V lost 0 bases and J 4 bases, leaving 13 bases between the germline ends. The germline V gene encodes CDR1 MNHEY and CDR2 SVGAGI. The CDR3 spans 16 residues.